These T cell receptor beta chains were read from a single sample in a study of cytomegalovirus exposure and HLA in healthy donors. Data came from immunoSEQ multiplex PCR; TCRdb stores just in-frame clones and leaves some out. This table holds about 63,000 clones, around 73% found once. Sequenced material: PBMCs. The source is a man between 50 and 59 years old in good health and CMV-seronegative. Each CDR3 is given with its conserved first and last residue. The order of the fields is V gene, J gene, clone size, D gene, CDR3 protein, CDR3 DNA. The D gene is left open where the match is weak. Rows give clone size only sometimes, using once, few, many, or a class for an expanded clone.

TRBV27	TRBJ2-3	-	TRBD2	CASRLAGGGRGGTQYF	TGTGCCAGCAGACTAGCGGGGGGGGGTCGGGGTGGTACGCAGTATTTT
TRBV27	TRBJ1-1	once	TRBD1	CASRTGGSSEAFF	TGTGCCAGCAGGACAGGGGGCTCGTCTGAAGCTTTCTTT
TRBV19	TRBJ2-3	-	TRBD1	CAATGERGTDTQYF	TGTGCCGCCACAGGGGAAAGAGGAACAGATACGCAGTATTTT
TRBV6-5	TRBJ2-7	-	-	CASSYSGGGITYEQYF	TGTGCCAGCAGTTACTCGGGCGGGGGCATAACCTACGAGCAGTACTTC
TRBV30	TRBJ2-6	-	-	CAWSVRLRDSGANVLTF	TGTGCCTGGAGTGTACGTCTCAGGGATTCTGGGGCCAACGTCCTGACTTTC
TRBV9	TRBJ2-7	-	-	CASSVGSQVRSYEQYF	TGTGCCAGCAGCGTAGGTTCCCAGGTTAGATCCTACGAGCAGTACTTC
TRBV5-4	TRBJ2-3	-	TRBD2	CASSLGLAGGQKDTQYF	TGTGCCAGCAGCTTGGGACTAGCGGGGGGGCAAAAAGATACGCAGTATTTT
TRBV11-3	TRBJ2-5	-	TRBD1	CASSQTGLETQYF	TGTGCCAGCAGCCAGACAGGGTTGGAGACCCAGTACTTC
TRBV27	TRBJ2-1	-	-	CASRSGVYNEQFF	TGTGCCAGCAGGTCGGGGGTGTACAATGAGCAGTTCTTC
TRBV9	TRBJ2-7	-	TRBD1	CASSETGTVTYEQYF	TGTGCCAGCAGCGAAACCGGGACAGTGACCTACGAGCAGTACTTC
TRBV7-9	TRBJ2-7	-	-	CSSSLGGREQYF	TGTTCCAGCAGCTTAGGGGGGCGCGAGCAGTACTTC
TRBV27	TRBJ1-2	-	TRBD1	CASRGQSNYGYTF	TGTGCCAGCAGGGGACAGTCTAACTATGGCTACACCTTC
TRBV9	TRBJ1-1	once	-	CASSVGARALNTEAFF	TGTGCCAGCAGCGTAGGCGCCAGGGCGTTGAACACTGAAGCTTTCTTT
TRBV6-1	TRBJ1-5	few	-	CASSGEGGRSLNQPQHF	TGTGCCAGCAGTGGGGAGGGAGGCCGGTCCCTCAATCAGCCCCAGCATTTT
TRBV18	TRBJ2-7	-	TRBD1	CASSPIQGARSYEQYF	TGTGCCAGCTCACCGATCCAGGGGGCGCGGAGCTACGAGCAGTACTTC
TRBV5-1	TRBJ2-7	-	TRBD2	CASSQGTSGGMEQYF	TGCGCCAGCAGCCAGGGGACTAGCGGGGGTATGGAGCAGTACTTC
TRBV6-1	TRBJ1-4	-	-	CASTRKPQVDEKLFF	TGTGCCAGCACTAGGAAACCCCAAGTCGATGAAAAACTGTTTTTT
TRBV4-1	TRBJ1-4	-	TRBD1	CASSQDPMGQGGRTNEKLFF	TGCGCCAGCAGCCAAGATCCAATGGGACAGGGGGGAAGAACTAATGAAAAACTGTTTTTT
TRBV28	TRBJ1-5	once	TRBD1	CASSPFRGTVSDQPQHF	TGTGCCAGCAGCCCATTCCGGGGGACAGTCTCGGATCAGCCCCAGCATTTT